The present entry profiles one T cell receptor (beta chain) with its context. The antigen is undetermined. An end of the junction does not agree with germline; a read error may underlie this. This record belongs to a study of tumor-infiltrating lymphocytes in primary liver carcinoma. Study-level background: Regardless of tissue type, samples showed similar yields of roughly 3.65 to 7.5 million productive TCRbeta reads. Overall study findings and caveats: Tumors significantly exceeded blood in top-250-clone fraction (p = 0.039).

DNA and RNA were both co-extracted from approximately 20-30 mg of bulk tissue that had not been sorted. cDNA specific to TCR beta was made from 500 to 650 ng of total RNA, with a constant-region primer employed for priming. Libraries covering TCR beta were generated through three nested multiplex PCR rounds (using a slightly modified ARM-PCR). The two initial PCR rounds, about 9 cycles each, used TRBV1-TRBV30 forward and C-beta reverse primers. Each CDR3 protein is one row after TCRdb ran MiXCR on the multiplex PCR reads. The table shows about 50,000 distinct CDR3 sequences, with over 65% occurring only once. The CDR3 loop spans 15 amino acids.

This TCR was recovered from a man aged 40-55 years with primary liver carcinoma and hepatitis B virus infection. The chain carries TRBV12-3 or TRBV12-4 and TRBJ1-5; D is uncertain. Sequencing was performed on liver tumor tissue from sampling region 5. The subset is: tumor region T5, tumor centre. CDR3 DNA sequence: TGTGCCAGCAGTTTAACCCAAGGTCCTAATCAGCCCCATCATTTT. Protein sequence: CASSLTQGPNQPHHF.